This TCR beta chain was identified during a study of cytomegalovirus exposure and HLA in healthy donors. Comment on this clone: What it binds is not known.

Whole-study results and caveats: Three CMV-associated chains proved CMV antigen-specific in vitro.

The PCR was carried out with 60 Vbeta primers and 13 Jbeta primers. Profiling relied on immunoSEQ multiplex PCR, and the TCRdb table lists in-frame clones only, not all of them. Of about 130,000 clones in the sample, roughly four fifths were seen once. The CDR3 extends over 14 amino acids. V was clipped by 3 bases and J by 3 bases; unmatched bases: 2. Germline V CDR1 and CDR2: LNHDA, SQIVND (reference sequence). This clonotype was obtained from a male donor in good health and CMV-seronegative. This sequence joins TRBV19 and TRBJ1-2; 9 bases are a match to TRBD1. Sequencing was carried out using PBMCs. CDR3 region: CASSIRTGDYGYTF. In DNA, the CDR3 is TGTGCCAGTAGTATCAGGACAGGGGACTATGGCTACACCTTC.